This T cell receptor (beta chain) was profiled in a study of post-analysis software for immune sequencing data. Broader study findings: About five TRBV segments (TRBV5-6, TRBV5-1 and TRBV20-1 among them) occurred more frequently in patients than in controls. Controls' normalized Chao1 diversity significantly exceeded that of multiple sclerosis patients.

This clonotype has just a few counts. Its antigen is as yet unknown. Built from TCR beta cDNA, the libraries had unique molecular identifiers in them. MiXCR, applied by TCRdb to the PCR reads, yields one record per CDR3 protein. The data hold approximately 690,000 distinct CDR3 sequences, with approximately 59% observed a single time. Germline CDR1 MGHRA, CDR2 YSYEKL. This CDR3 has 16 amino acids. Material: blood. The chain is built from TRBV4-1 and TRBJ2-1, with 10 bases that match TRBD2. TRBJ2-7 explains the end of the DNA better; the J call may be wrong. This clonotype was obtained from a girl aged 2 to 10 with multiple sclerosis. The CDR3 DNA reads TGCGCCAGCAGCCCTACTAGCGGGGCTCCTATCTACGAGCAGTACTTC. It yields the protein CASSPTSGAPIYEQYF.